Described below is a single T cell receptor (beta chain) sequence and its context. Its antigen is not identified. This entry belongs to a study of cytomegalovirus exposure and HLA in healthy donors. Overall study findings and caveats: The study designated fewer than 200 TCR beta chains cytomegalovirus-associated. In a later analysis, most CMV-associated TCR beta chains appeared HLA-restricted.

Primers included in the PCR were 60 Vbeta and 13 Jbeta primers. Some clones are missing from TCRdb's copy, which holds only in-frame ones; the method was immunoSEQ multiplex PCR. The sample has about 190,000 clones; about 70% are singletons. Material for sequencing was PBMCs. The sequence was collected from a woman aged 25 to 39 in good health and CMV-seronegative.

CDR3 region: CASSYLDRALGTEAFF. The CDR3, as DNA: TGTGCCAGCAGTTATCTGGACAGGGCGTTGGGCACTGAAGCTTTCTTT. This rearrangement joins TRBV6-6 to TRBJ1-1; 8 positions agree with TRBD1. CDR1 and CDR2 from the germline V gene are MNHNY and SVGAGI (reference sequence). This CDR3 is 16 amino acids long. The J segment lost 4 bases and the V segment lost 3 bases, leaving 10 bases of the junction unmatched.